A selection of T cell receptor beta chains follows, all from one sample in a study. TCRdb ran MiXCR on the 5' RACE reads and lists one entry per CDR3 protein. This repertoire shows 30,000 to 35,000 distinct CDR3 sequences, over 20% found once; its top ten account for about 2.3%. The sample consisted of tumor-infiltrating Tregs sorted from the breast tumor. The receptors here all came from a female donor with breast cancer. Each CDR3 is given with its conserved first and last residue. A D gene is named only where the DNA matches it firmly. Clone sizes are given selectively: once, few, many, or a class where the clone is expanded.

D,J,V,size,DNA,CDR3
NA,TRBJ2-3,TRBV7-2,NA,TGTGCCAGCAGCTTCCAGTCAGTAGGGACAGATACGCAGTATTTT,CASSFQSVGTDTQYF
NA,TRBJ2-1,TRBV9,medium-sized,TGTGCCAGCAGCGTAGGAAGGAATGAGCAGTTCTTC,CASSVGRNEQFF
NA,TRBJ1-1,TRBV10-3,NA,TGTGCCATCAGTCGGGAGGGCAACACTGAAGCTCTCTTT,CAISREGNTEALF
NA,TRBJ2-7,TRBV29-1,many,TGCAGCGTTGAAGCCTCGCACGATGGGTACGAGCAGTACTTC,CSVEASHDGYEQYF
TRBD1,TRBJ1-2,TRBV9,NA,TGTGCCAGCAGCGTGGGGACAGGGTATGGCTACACCTTC,CASSVGTGYGYTF
NA,TRBJ1-5,TRBV20-1,NA,TGCAGTGCTAGAGAAGCCAGTGCAATAATGCAGCCCCAGCATTTT,CSAREASAIMQPQHF
NA,TRBJ1-3,TRBV2,NA,TGTGCCAGCAGTGCGGGACGGGGGTCTCTCTCTGGAAACACCACATATTTT,CASSAGRGSLSGNTTYF
NA,TRBJ1-2,TRBV29-1,medium-sized,TGCAGCGTTGAAGAGCCACAGAACTATGGCTACACCTTC,CSVEEPQNYGYTF
TRBD1,TRBJ1-5,TRBV6-1,many,TGTGCCAGCAGTGTCCAGGGGGCTGGTCAGCCCCAGCATTTT,CASSVQGAGQPQHF
TRBD1,TRBJ2-7,TRBV18,few,TGTGCCAGCTCACCTACAGGGGGTAGGGAGCAGTACTTC,CASSPTGGREQYF
NA,TRBJ2-7,TRBV4-2,few,TGTGCCAGCAGCCAAGACTACCGCCCGGGCGAGCAGTACTTC,CASSQDYRPGEQYF
NA,TRBJ2-2,TRBV7-3,once,TGCGCCAGCGGCCTAAACACCGGGGAGCTGTTTTTT,CASGLNTGELFF
TRBD2,TRBJ2-1,TRBV6-1,many,TGTGCCAGCATCCTGCAACGACTAGCGGTCAATGAGCAGTTCTTC,CASILQRLAVNEQFF
TRBD1,TRBJ2-1,TRBV5-6,few,TGTGCCAGCAGCTTGGGGGGGACAGGATCCTACGATGAGCAGTTCTTC,CASSLGGTGSYDEQFF
NA,TRBJ2-7,TRBV14,NA,TGTGCCAGCAGCCACACCGACTACGAGCAGTACTTC,CASSHTDYEQYF
TRBD2,TRBJ2-1,TRBV6-1,many,TGTGCCAGCAGTGGACTAGCGGGAGGTGGGTTCTTC,CASSGLAGGGFF
TRBD2,TRBJ2-1,TRBV6-5,NA,TGTGCCAGCAGTTACTCTTTAGCGGGAGGGCCCTACAATGAGCAGTTCTTC,CASSYSLAGGPYNEQFF
NA,TRBJ2-1,TRBV6-5,NA,TGTGCCAGCAGTTACCAAACGGGACTCCTAAATGAGCAGTTCTTC,CASSYQTGLLNEQFF
TRBD2,TRBJ2-3,TRBV6-9,NA,TGTGCCAGCATCGCCGGGACTAGCGGACCTGTTACGCAGTATTTT,CASIAGTSGPVTQYF
NA,TRBJ2-4,TRBV6-5,many,TGTGCCAGCAGTCGAGGGCAGGGTAGCAAGAACATTCAGTACTTC,CASSRGQGSKNIQYF
NA,TRBJ1-5,TRBV20-1,medium-sized,TGCAGTGCTAGGTCCAGTTATAGCAATCAGCCCCAGCATTTT,CSARSSYSNQPQHF
NA,TRBJ1-1,TRBV27,few,TGTGCCAGCACCCCCAGGTGGGGGGGCTGGGACACTGAAGCTTTCTTT,CASTPRWGGWDTEAFF
NA,TRBJ2-1,TRBV27,NA,TGTGCCTGCAGTTCGGGACTCGGCGATGAGCAGTTCTTC,CACSSGLGDEQFF
NA,TRBJ1-3,TRBV19,many,TGTGCCAGTAGTATTATGGGACGTGGAAACACCATATATTTT,CASSIMGRGNTIYF
NA,TRBJ2-7,TRBV7-9,many,TGTGCCACCCGTCCCGCCTACGAGCAGTACTTC,CATRPAYEQYF
NA,TRBJ2-2,TRBV29-1,many,TGCAGCGTTGGTAAGGGGCGCGACACCGGGGAGCTGTTTTTT,CSVGKGRDTGELFF
NA,TRBJ2-7,TRBV6-5,NA,TGTGCCGGCAGTTACCTGAGTACCTACGAGCAGTACTTC,CAGSYLSTYEQYF
NA,TRBJ2-1,TRBV3-1,NA,TGTGCCAGCACCCCCGGGCTACGCCTTTCCTACAATGAGCAGTTCTTC,CASTPGLRLSYNEQFF
TRBD1,TRBJ1-5,TRBV6-6,few,TGTGCCAGCAGCCACGACAGGGTCGACTATAGCAATCAGCCCCAGCATTTT,CASSHDRVDYSNQPQHF
NA,TRBJ1-5,TRBV6-5,few,TGTGCCAGCAGTTACCGCTCAGGGATCGGGCCCCAGCATTTT,CASSYRSGIGPQHF
NA,TRBJ2-1,TRBV20-1,many,TGCAGTGCTAGAGATGGAAATACCGGGGAGCAGTTCTTC,CSARDGNTGEQFF
NA,TRBJ1-1,TRBV4-1,many,TGCGCCAGCAGCCAACTTCTGACAAGAAGGACTGAAGCTTTCTTT,CASSQLLTRRTEAFF
NA,TRBJ1-1,TRBV25-1,many,TGTGCCAGCAGTGATCGGGGAGGGAACACTGAAGCTTTCTTT,CASSDRGGNTEAFF
NA,TRBJ2-1,TRBV15,NA,TGTGCCACCAGCAGGGGGACCGAAGACAATGAGCAGTGCTTC,CATSRGTEDNEQCF
TRBD2,TRBJ2-1,TRBV9,NA,TGTGCCAGCAGCGTAGCGGGAGGGCCCTCCGTGAATGAGCAGTTCTTC,CASSVAGGPSVNEQFF
NA,TRBJ1-5,TRBV6-5,few,TGTGCCAGCAGTTACTCACGACCTGGACAGAGTAATCAGCCCCAGCATTTT,CASSYSRPGQSNQPQHF
NA,TRBJ2-5,TRBV4-2,NA,TGTGCCAGCAGCCAACCGGCGCGGACGGAAGAGACCCAGTACTTC,CASSQPARTEETQYF
NA,TRBJ1-1,TRBV6-5,many,TGTGCCAGCAGCTTCCAGGGAACAGCTGAAGCTTTCTTT,CASSFQGTAEAFF
NA,TRBJ2-1,TRBV12-3/TRBV12-4,many,TGTGCCAGCAGTTTTGGATCTGACAATGAGCAGTTCTTC,CASSFGSDNEQFF
NA,TRBJ1-1,TRBV24-1,NA,TGTGCCACCAGTGACTCCTCGGTAGGGGACACTGAAGCTTTCTTT,CATSDSSVGDTEAFF
NA,TRBJ1-5,TRBV10-3,once,TGCGCCATCAGTGAGTCGAAAGGTCCGCAGCCCCAGCATTTT,CAISESKGPQPQHF
NA,TRBJ1-3,TRBV28,few,TGTGCCAGCACCTCCCTGGTAGACACCATATATTTT,CASTSLVDTIYF
NA,TRBJ1-1,TRBV6-1,medium-sized,TGTGCCAGCAGTGTCCACAGAGGGACTGAAGCTTTCTTT,CASSVHRGTEAFF
NA,TRBJ2-7,TRBV12-3/TRBV12-4,NA,TGTGCCAGCAGACCCTCTGGCGATTTGAGCTCCTACGAGCAGTACTTC,CASRPSGDLSSYEQYF
TRBD2,TRBJ2-7,TRBV12-3/TRBV12-4,many,TGTGCCAGCAGTTTGGCTAGCGGGAGTAGTTCCTACGAGCAGTACTTC,CASSLASGSSSYEQYF
NA,TRBJ2-1,TRBV24-1,many,TGTGCCACCAGTGACTCCCGAGGGCATTTCTACAATGAGCAGTTCTTC,CATSDSRGHFYNEQFF
TRBD1,TRBJ1-1,TRBV5-1,once,TGCGCCAGCAGCCTCGGACAGGGTGGGACTGAAGCTTTCTTT,CASSLGQGGTEAFF
TRBD1,TRBJ1-1,TRBV4-1,medium-sized,TGCGCCAGCAGATTGGGACAGGGAGAGGTCAGACAAACTGAAGCTTTCTTT,CASRLGQGEVRQTEAFF
NA,TRBJ1-2,TRBV19,few,TGTGCCGGTAGTATCTTGGCAGAAAACTATGGCTACACCTTC,CAGSILAENYGYTF
NA,TRBJ2-7,TRBV21-1,NA,TGTGCCAGCAGCTCGCGGGTCCCGAAGGGCTACGAGCAGTACTTC,CASSSRVPKGYEQYF
NA,TRBJ1-3,TRBV9,few,TGTGCCAGCAGCGTAGGTGACCCCCAGGCCGGCGCTGGAAACACCATATATTTT,CASSVGDPQAGAGNTIYF
NA,TRBJ1-1,TRBV20-1,many,TGCAGTGCTAGAGAAGGAGGCAGCGGGACTGAAGCTTTCTTT,CSAREGGSGTEAFF
TRBD1,TRBJ1-5,TRBV6-2/TRBV6-3,many,TGTGCCAGCAGTTACGATAGGGGGCGTAATCAGCCCCAGCATTTT,CASSYDRGRNQPQHF
NA,TRBJ1-1,TRBV7-8,many,TGTGCCAGCAGCCGAGGGACCGATGAAGCTTTCTTT,CASSRGTDEAFF
NA,TRBJ2-7,TRBV4-1,many,TGCGCCAGCAGCCCCTCATGGGGGAGCTACGAGCAGTACTTC,CASSPSWGSYEQYF